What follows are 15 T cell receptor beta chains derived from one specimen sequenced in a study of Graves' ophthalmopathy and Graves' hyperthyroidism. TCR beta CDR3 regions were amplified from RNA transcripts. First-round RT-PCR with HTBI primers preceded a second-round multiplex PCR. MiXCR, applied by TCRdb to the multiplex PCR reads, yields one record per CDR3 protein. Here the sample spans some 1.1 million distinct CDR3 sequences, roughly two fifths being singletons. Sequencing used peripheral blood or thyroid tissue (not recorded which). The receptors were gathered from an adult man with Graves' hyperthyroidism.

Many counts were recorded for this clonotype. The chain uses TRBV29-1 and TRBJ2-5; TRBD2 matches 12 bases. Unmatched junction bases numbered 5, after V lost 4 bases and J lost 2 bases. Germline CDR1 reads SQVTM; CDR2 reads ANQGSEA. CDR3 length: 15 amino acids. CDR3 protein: CSVATSGSPQETQYF. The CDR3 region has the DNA TGCAGCGTTGCGACTAGCGGGAGTCCTCAAGAGACCCAGTACTTC.

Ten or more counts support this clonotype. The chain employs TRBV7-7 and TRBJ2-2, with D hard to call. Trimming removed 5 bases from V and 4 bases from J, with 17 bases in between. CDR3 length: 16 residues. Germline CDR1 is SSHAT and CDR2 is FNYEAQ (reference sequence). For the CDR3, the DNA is TGTGCCAGCAGCCCTGGTGTTTTGGCCGGCACCGGGGAGCTGTTTTTT. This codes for CASSPGVLAGTGELFF.

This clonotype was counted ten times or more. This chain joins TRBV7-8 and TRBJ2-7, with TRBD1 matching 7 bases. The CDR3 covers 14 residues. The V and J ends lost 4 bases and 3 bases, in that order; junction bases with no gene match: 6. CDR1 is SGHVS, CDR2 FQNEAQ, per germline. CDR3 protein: CASSSRQGYYEQYF. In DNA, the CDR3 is TGTGCCAGCAGCTCACGACAGGGTTACTACGAGCAGTACTTC.

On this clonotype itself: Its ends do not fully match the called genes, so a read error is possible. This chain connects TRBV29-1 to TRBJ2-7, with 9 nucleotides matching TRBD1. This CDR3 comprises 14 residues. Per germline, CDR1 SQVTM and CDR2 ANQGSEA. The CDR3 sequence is CASRPDRGPYEQYF. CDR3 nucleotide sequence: TGTGCCAGCCGACCGGACAGGGGACCCTACGAGCAGTACTTC.

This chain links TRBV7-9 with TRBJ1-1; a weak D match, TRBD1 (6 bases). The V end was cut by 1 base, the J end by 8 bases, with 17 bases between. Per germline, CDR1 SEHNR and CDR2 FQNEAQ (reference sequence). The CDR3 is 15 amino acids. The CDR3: CASSLDARGTTEAFF. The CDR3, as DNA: TGTGCCAGCAGCTTAGACGCACGGGGGACAACCGAAGCTTTCTTT.

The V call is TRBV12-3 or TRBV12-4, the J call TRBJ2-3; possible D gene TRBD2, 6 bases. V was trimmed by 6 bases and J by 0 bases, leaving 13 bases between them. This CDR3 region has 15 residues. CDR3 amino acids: CASSTPGESTDTQYF. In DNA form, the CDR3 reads TGTGCCAGCAGCACGCCGGGGGAAAGCACAGATACGCAGTATTTT.

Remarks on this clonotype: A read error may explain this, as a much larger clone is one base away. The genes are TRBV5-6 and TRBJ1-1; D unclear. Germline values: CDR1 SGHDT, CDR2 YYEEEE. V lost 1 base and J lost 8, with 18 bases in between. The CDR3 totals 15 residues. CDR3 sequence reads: CASSLSTRTDNEAFF. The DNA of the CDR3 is TGTGCCAGCAGCTTGTCGACCCGAACAGATAACGAAGCTTTCTTT.

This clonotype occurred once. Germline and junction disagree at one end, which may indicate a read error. Here the CDR3 DNA reads TGTGCCAGCAGTCACGCTACCCCCGGGACAGGGGTCCCTGAAGCTTTCTTT. This translates into CASSHATPGTGVPEAFF. J is TRBJ1-1 and V is TRBV10-3, with TRBD1 matching 10 bases. CDR3 length: 17 amino acids. The germline gives CDR1 ENHRY, CDR2 SYGVKD.

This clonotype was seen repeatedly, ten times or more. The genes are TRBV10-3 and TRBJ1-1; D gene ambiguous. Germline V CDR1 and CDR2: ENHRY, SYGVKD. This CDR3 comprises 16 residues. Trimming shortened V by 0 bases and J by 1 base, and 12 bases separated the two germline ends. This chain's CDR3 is CAISESGGKSNTEAFF. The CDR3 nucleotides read TGTGCCATCAGTGAGTCAGGCGGCAAATCGAACACTGAAGCTTTCTTT.

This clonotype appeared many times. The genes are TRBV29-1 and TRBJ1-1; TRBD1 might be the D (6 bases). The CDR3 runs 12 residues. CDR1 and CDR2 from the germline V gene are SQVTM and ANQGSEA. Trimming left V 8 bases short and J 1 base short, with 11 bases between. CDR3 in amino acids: CSIRTENTEAFF. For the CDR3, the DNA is TGCAGCATAAGGACAGAGAACACTGAAGCTTTCTTT.

This CDR3 reads CASSLGQGAVETQYF. In nucleotides, the CDR3 is TGTGCCAGCAGCTTAGGGCAGGGGGCCGTTGAGACCCAGTACTTC. The chain has TRBV7-2 and TRBJ2-5; TRBD1 matches 8 bases. The ends lost 1 base at V and 5 bases at J; junction bases unmatched: 6. The CDR3 is 15 amino acids. CDR1 is SGHTA and CDR2 is FQGNSA in the germline V gene.

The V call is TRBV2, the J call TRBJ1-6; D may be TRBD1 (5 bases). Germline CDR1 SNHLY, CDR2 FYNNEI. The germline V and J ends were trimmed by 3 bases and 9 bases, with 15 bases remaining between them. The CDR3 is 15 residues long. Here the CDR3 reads CASSERRWTTSPLHF. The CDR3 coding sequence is TGTGCCAGCAGTGAGAGAAGATGGACAACTTCACCCCTCCACTTT.

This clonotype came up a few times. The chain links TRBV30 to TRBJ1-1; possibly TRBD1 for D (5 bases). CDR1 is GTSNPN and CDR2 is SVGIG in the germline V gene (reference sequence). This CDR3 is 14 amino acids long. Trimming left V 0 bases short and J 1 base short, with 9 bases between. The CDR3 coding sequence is TGTGCCTGGAGTGTAGCCAGGGCGAACACTGAAGCTTTCTTT. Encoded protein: CAWSVARANTEAFF.

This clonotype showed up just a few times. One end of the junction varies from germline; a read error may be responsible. In nucleotides, the CDR3 is TGTGCCAGCAGGCACCGGGACAGGGCGGTCGGGGTGCTGTTTTTT. Protein: CASRHRDRAVGVLFF. The rearrangement links TRBV25-1 to TRBJ2-2; TRBD1 agrees at 9 bases. From germline, CDR1 is MGHDK and CDR2 SYGVNS. The CDR3 covers 15 residues.

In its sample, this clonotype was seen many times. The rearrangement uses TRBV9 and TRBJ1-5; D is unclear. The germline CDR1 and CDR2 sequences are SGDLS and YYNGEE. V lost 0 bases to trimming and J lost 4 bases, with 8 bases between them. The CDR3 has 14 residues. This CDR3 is CASSVDGGNQPQHF. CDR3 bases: TGTGCCAGCAGCGTAGACGGCGGAAATCAGCCCCAGCATTTT.